The T cell receptor beta chain described here comes from a study of cytomegalovirus exposure and HLA in healthy donors. 13 Jbeta primers and 60 Vbeta primers were used for the PCR. Method: immunoSEQ multiplex PCR; TCRdb's copy keeps in-frame clones and lacks some. The data show 130,000 to 150,000 clones, and the top ten clones hold about 0.96%. CDR3 size: 15 residues. Germline CDR1 is MNHEY and CDR2 is SVGAGI. J gave up 3 bases and V 4 bases, and 8 bases lay outside the gene matches. The sequenced sample was PBMCs. This TCR was sampled from a male donor in good health and CMV-seronegative. The chain joins TRBV6-5 to TRBJ2-7, with 8 nucleotides matching TRBD2. This CDR3 is CASSSGTRAFYEQYF. CDR3 nucleotide sequence: TGTGCCAGCAGTTCCGGGACTAGGGCGTTCTACGAGCAGTACTTC.